Listed here are 30 T cell receptor beta chains from one sample, sequenced in a study of blood T cell repertoires in COVID-19. The data were produced by immunoSEQ multiplex PCR, yet TCRdb's version contains in-frame clones alone and is incomplete. The data contain hundreds of thousands of clones, 75% to 90% of them seen just once; the ten biggest clones take up around 6%. The source material was PBMCs or T cells enriched from blood (not recorded which). The source is a woman in her twenties or thirties with acute COVID-19.

The chain joins TRBV28 to TRBJ2-7, with unresolved D. Trimming shortened V by 6 bases and J by 4 bases, and 7 bases separated the two germline ends. Germline-derived CDR1 and CDR2 are MDHEN and SYDVKM. The CDR3 runs to 11 residues. The CDR3 here is CASRGSYEQYF. CDR3 sequence (DNA): TGTGCCAGCAGGGGCTCTTACGAGCAGTACTTC.

The chain employs TRBV5-6 and TRBJ2-1, with 11 bases matching TRBD2. CDR3 length: 18 residues. V lost 0 bases to trimming and J lost 4 bases; unmatched junction nucleotides: 9. CDR1 is SGHDT, CDR2 YYEEEE, per germline. The CDR3 DNA reads as TGTGCCAGCAGCTTGGCCTCTAGCGGGAGGATGGGGTACAATGAGCAGTTCTTC. This codes for CASSLASSGRMGYNEQFF.

DNA of the CDR3: TGTGCCAGCAGTCCTAGACTAGCGGGAACGAAATACAATGAGCAGTTCTTC. This translates into CASSPRLAGTKYNEQFF. The chain uses TRBV28 and TRBJ2-1; TRBD2 matches at 11 bases. V lost 5 bases to trimming and J lost 4 bases; unmatched junction nucleotides: 10. Per germline, CDR1 MDHEN and CDR2 SYDVKM. The CDR3 sequence is 17 residues long.

V usage is TRBV27 and J usage is TRBJ1-4; 10 bases are a match to TRBD1. The CDR3 is 15 residues long. The germline gives CDR1 MNHEY, CDR2 SMNVEV (reference sequence). After removal of 5 bases from V and 8 bases from J, the junction contained 8 bases not matched to a gene. The CDR3 region is CASSNIRTGGEKLFF. The CDR3 DNA is TGTGCCAGCAGTAATATCAGGACAGGGGGGGAAAAACTGTTTTTT. Based on the CDR3 plus reference TRBV27 and TRBJ1-4, the full variable domain is EAQVTQNPRYLITVTGKKLTVTCSQNMNHEYMSWYRQDPGLGLRQIYYSMNVEVTDKGDVPEGYKVSRKEKRNFPLILESPSPNQTSLYFCASSNIRTGGEKLFFGSGTQLSVL.

The rearrangement uses TRBV5-1 and TRBJ1-6; D possibly corresponds to TRBD1 (5 bases). The CDR3 is 14 amino acids. In germline, CDR1 is SGHRS, CDR2 YFSETQ. V shed 0 bases and J shed 8 bases, with 9 bases lying between them. The CDR3 loop is CASSLGDSDSPLHF. In nucleotides, the CDR3 is TGCGCCAGCAGCTTGGGGGACTCGGATTCACCCCTCCACTTT.

The chain links TRBV7-9 to TRBJ2-1; 9 bases are a match to TRBD2. The CDR3 consists of 16 residues. Per germline, CDR1 SEHNR and CDR2 FQNEAQ (reference sequence). V lost 4 bases and J lost 5; bases outside the gene matches: 9. The CDR3 region is CASSYLFSGGDNEQFF. For the CDR3, the DNA is TGTGCCAGCAGCTATTTATTTAGCGGGGGAGACAATGAGCAGTTCTTC.

The V and J genes are TRBV28 and TRBJ1-2; TRBD1 is a possible D gene (6 bases). The ends were cut back, 2 bases at V and 5 bases at J, with 15 bases in the middle. Germline V CDR1 and CDR2: MDHEN, SYDVKM. The CDR3 has 15 residues. The chain's CDR3 is CASSLPTGFVYGYTF. The CDR3 coding sequence is TGTGCCAGCAGTTTACCTACAGGGTTCGTATATGGCTACACCTTC.

This chain connects TRBV5-4 to TRBJ1-1; 10 bases align to TRBD1. Looked up from germline, CDR1 is SGHNT and CDR2 is YYREEE (reference sequence). This CDR3 contains 17 residues. V lost 4 bases to trimming and J lost 6 bases; unmatched junction nucleotides: 15. The CDR3 nucleotides read TGTGCCAGCAGCATAGGGACAGGGGCGCGTCAGGGAGCTGAAGCTTTCTTT. This codes for CASSIGTGARQGAEAFF. Looking up the rest from reference TRBV5-4 and TRBJ1-1 gives the full variable domain: ETGVTQSPTHLIKTRGQQVTLRCSSQSGHNTVSWYQQALGQGPQFIFQYYREEENGRGNFPPRFSGLQFPNYSSELNVNALELDDSALYLCASSIGTGARQGAEAFFGQGTRLTVV.

V usage is TRBV7-9 and J usage is TRBJ2-3; TRBD2 matches 7 bases. Trimming cost V 3 bases and J 4 bases; bases outside gene matches: 10. CDR1 and CDR2 from the germline V gene are SEHNR and FQNEAQ (reference sequence). The length of the CDR3 is 16 residues. Here the CDR3 reads CASSFLSRSGADTQYF. The CDR3 DNA follows: TGTGCCAGCAGCTTTTTATCAAGGAGCGGGGCAGATACGCAGTATTTT.

This rearrangement joins TRBV19 to TRBJ1-1; 8 bases are shared with TRBD1. The CDR3 contains 14 residues. The germline CDR1 and CDR2 sequences are LNHDA and SQIVND (reference sequence). The trim removed 6 bases at V and 7 bases at J, leaving 10 bases unmatched. The CDR3 DNA reads TGTGCCAGTAGGACTACTCAGGGGGCGGTTGAAGCTTTCTTT. This sequence encodes CASRTTQGAVEAFF.

The chain carries TRBV28 and TRBJ2-7; no definite D call. CDR3 length: 12 residues. The V end was cut by 4 bases, the J end by 1 base, with 5 bases between. CDR1 is MDHEN and CDR2 is SYDVKM in the germline V gene. The CDR3 DNA is TGTGCCAGCAGTTCCGGGTCCTACGAGCAGTACTTC. Translated, it gives CASSSGSYEQYF.

V and J are TRBV5-4 and TRBJ2-1; TRBD1 agrees at 8 bases. Trimming cost V 3 bases and J 12 bases; bases outside gene matches: 5. The CDR3 is made up of 12 amino acids. From germline, CDR1 is SGHNT and CDR2 YYREEE (reference sequence). CDR3 amino acids: CASSSGTGWQFF. DNA for the CDR3: TGTGCCAGCAGCTCAGGGACAGGCTGGCAGTTCTTC.

The genes are TRBV2 and TRBJ2-3, with 7 bases matching TRBD1. The CDR3 has 15 residues. V gave up 2 bases and J gave up 2 bases; unmatched junction bases: 4. CDR1 SNHLY and CDR2 FYNNEI come from the germline V gene. The DNA for the CDR3 is TGTGCCAGCAGTGAATTTGGGACAGTCACAGATACGCAGTATTTT. Its protein product is CASSEFGTVTDTQYF.

CDR3 loop: CASSLDVAPGNTIYF. The CDR3 DNA sequence: TGTGCCAGCAGCTTGGACGTGGCTCCTGGAAACACCATATATTTT. The gene calls are TRBV5-6 and TRBJ1-3, with D uncertain. The CDR3 consists of 15 residues. The ends were cut back, 0 bases at V and 2 bases at J, with 9 bases in the middle. Per the germline V gene, CDR1 is SGHDT and CDR2 is YYEEEE.

The rearrangement uses TRBV6-1 and TRBJ1-2, with 7 bases aligning to TRBD1. Per germline, CDR1 MNHNS and CDR2 SASEGT. The CDR3 contains 14 residues. V lost 0 bases, J lost 5 bases, and 3 bases stayed unmatched. CDR3 sequence: CASSEALTGYGYTF. The CDR3 nucleotides read TGTGCCAGCAGTGAAGCGCTGACAGGGTATGGCTACACCTTC.

This chain connects TRBV28 to TRBJ1-1; 7 positions agree with TRBD1. Per germline, CDR1 MDHEN and CDR2 SYDVKM. J lost 5 bases, V lost 11 bases, and 11 bases had no gene match. CDR3 length: 13 residues. As DNA, the CDR3 is TGTGCCGGAAACAGACAGGGAGTAACTGAAGCTTTCTTT. Translated, it gives CAGNRQGVTEAFF. Together with reference TRBV28 and TRBJ1-1, the CDR3 gives the full variable domain: DVKVTQSSRYLVKRTGEKVFLECVQDMDHENMFWYRQDPGLGLRLIYFSYDVKMKEKGDIPEGYSVSREKKERFSLILESASTNQTSMYLCAGNRQGVTEAFFGQGTRLTVV.

The chain links TRBV24-1 to TRBJ2-5, with TRBD2 identical over 9 bases. Per germline, CDR1 KGHDR and CDR2 SFDVKD. J lost 5 bases, V lost 2 bases, and 5 bases had no gene match. The CDR3 spans 15 residues. The CDR3: CATSDYKRGVETQYF. In DNA, the CDR3 is TGTGCCACCAGTGATTATAAGCGGGGGGTGGAGACCCAGTACTTC.

This sequence joins TRBV19 and TRBJ2-5; D perhaps matches TRBD2 (6 bases). The CDR3 spans 14 residues. The ends were cut back, 5 bases at V and 2 bases at J, with 12 bases in the middle. The germline gives CDR1 LNHDA, CDR2 SQIVND (reference sequence). The CDR3 loop is CASSPLAEQETQYF. CDR3 bases: TGTGCCAGTAGTCCATTAGCGGAACAAGAGACCCAGTACTTC.

J is TRBJ2-1 and V is TRBV13, with no clear D. Germline V gene sequence: CDR1 PRHDT, CDR2 FYEKMQ (reference sequence). The CDR3 length is 8 residues. Trimming shortened V by 8 bases and J by 10 bases, and 3 bases separated the two germline ends. Here the CDR3 DNA reads TGTGCCAGCCTCGAGCAGTTCTTC. It translates to CASLEQFF.

The chain carries TRBV2 and TRBJ1-6, with 8 bases identical to TRBD1. The CDR3 length is 14 residues. The J segment lost 10 bases and the V segment lost 6 bases, leaving 8 bases of the junction unmatched. Germline V gives CDR1 SNHLY, CDR2 FYNNEI. CDR3 bases: TGTGCCAGCAGGTCAGGACAGGGAGGCTCACCCCTCCACTTT. Translating gives CASRSGQGGSPLHF.

V and J are TRBV7-2 and TRBJ2-7, with 8 bases fitting TRBD1. This CDR3 has 14 amino acids. V dropped 0 bases and J dropped 5; count of bases not matched to a gene: 3. Germline lookup yields CDR1 SGHTA and CDR2 FQGNSA. Here the CDR3 DNA reads TGTGCCAGCAGCTTAGCCTGGACAGGGAACGAGCAGTACTTC. Residues: CASSLAWTGNEQYF.

J is TRBJ2-2 and V is TRBV16; no clear D gene. The CDR3 extends over 14 amino acids. Germline lookup yields CDR1 KGHSY and CDR2 FQNENV. Trimming pared 0 bases from V and 5 bases from J, leaving 7 bases between. The CDR3 nucleotides are TGTGCCAGCAGCCAATCTGAGGCTACCGGGGAGCTGTTTTTT. Translating gives CASSQSEATGELFF.

This chain links TRBV5-4 with TRBJ2-3; 10 nucleotides align to TRBD1. The length of the CDR3 is 17 residues. Trimming at V came to 0 bases and at J to 2 bases, leaving 6 bases not matched to a gene. Looked up from germline, CDR1 is SGHNT and CDR2 is YYREEE (reference sequence). The CDR3 nucleotides read TGTGCCAGCAGCTTGGGGACAGGGGGGCGACTCACAGATACGCAGTATTTT. Residues: CASSLGTGGRLTDTQYF. The full variable domain, with the rest looked up from reference TRBV5-4 and TRBJ2-3, is ETGVTQSPTHLIKTRGQQVTLRCSSQSGHNTVSWYQQALGQGPQFIFQYYREEENGRGNFPPRFSGLQFPNYSSELNVNALELDDSALYLCASSLGTGGRLTDTQYFGPGTRLTVL.

V gene TRBV6-6 combines with J gene TRBJ1-6; D call uncertain. V gave up 2 bases and J gave up 5 bases, with 7 bases separating them. The CDR3 length is 14 residues. CDR1 and CDR2 from the germline V gene are MNHNY and SVGAGI (reference sequence). The CDR3 loop reads CASSYRDNNSPLHF. The CDR3 DNA reads TGTGCCAGCAGTTACCGTGACAATAATTCACCCCTCCACTTT.

The chain joins TRBV10-1 to TRBJ2-7, with D perhaps TRBD1 (5 bases). This CDR3 is built from 14 residues. Trimming shortened V by 3 bases and J by 2 bases, and 11 bases separated the two germline ends. Germline V lookup: CDR1 WNHNN, CDR2 SYGVQD (reference sequence). The CDR3 region is CASSDPGAPYEQYF. CDR3 bases: TGCGCCAGCAGTGATCCTGGGGCCCCCTACGAGCAGTACTTC.

This clone turned up a few times. V is TRBV3-1 (or the pseudogene TRBV3-2) and J is TRBJ2-3; the D is unclear. V was cut by 4 bases and J by 3 bases, with 8 bases left in between. Germline CDR1 and CDR2: LGHDT and YNNKEL (reference sequence). CDR3 length: 13 amino acids. The CDR3 region has the DNA TGTGCCAGCAGCCTGATGCAGACAGATACGCAGTATTTT. It yields the protein CASSLMQTDTQYF.

The rearrangement joins TRBV28 to TRBJ2-1; TRBD1 aligns across 10 bases. The V gene's germline CDR1 is MDHEN and CDR2 SYDVKM. There are 17 residues in the CDR3. V gave up 7 bases and J gave up 3 bases; unmatched junction bases: 12. The CDR3 nucleotides read TGTGCCAGCACCCACGCGGTGGGGACAGGGGTCTACAATGAGCAGTTCTTC. It translates to CASTHAVGTGVYNEQFF.

The chain uses TRBV7-3 and TRBJ2-3; 9 positions agree with TRBD2. From germline, CDR1 is SGHTA and CDR2 FQGTGA. This CDR3 is 14 amino acids long. V lost 2 bases to trimming and J lost 4 bases; unmatched junction nucleotides: 1. The CDR3 DNA reads as TGTGCCAGCAGCTTACGCGGGGGGGCAGATACGCAGTATTTT. It encodes CASSLRGGADTQYF.

The J gene is TRBJ2-5, the V gene TRBV4-3; 8 bases agree with TRBD2. The CDR3 totals 17 residues. Germline V gene lookup returns CDR1 LGHNA and CDR2 YSLEER. V shed 4 bases and J 4 bases; nucleotides not matched to a gene: 14. This chain's CDR3 is CASSRRAVSGTGETQYF. DNA of the CDR3: TGCGCCAGCAGCCGCCGGGCGGTTAGCGGGACTGGAGAGACCCAGTACTTC.

The chain joins TRBV3-1 (or the pseudogene TRBV3-2) to TRBJ2-7; the D gene is possibly TRBD1 (5 bases). Trimming stripped 1 base from V and 2 bases from J, with 15 bases between. The CDR3 contains 16 residues. Germline assignment: CDR1 LGHDT and CDR2 YNNKEL (reference sequence). CDR3 sequence (DNA): TGTGCCAGCAGCCAAGTTGAACGGACAAAGACCTACGAGCAGTACTTC. This codes for CASSQVERTKTYEQYF.